This T cell receptor (beta chain) was profiled in a study of blood T cells in healthy people across ages. Findings and limits, study-wide: Possibly, changes in expanded clonotypes were confounded because donor CMV status was unknown.

The CDR3 runs to 15 residues. Germline V gives CDR1 MGHRA, CDR2 YSYEKL. V was trimmed by 5 bases and J by 1 base, leaving 15 bases between them. The donors, healthy Caucasians from Russia, were aged 6 to 90. This clonotype was observed many times. The antigen is undetermined. A J-beta primer mix and a sample-barcoded 5' primer were used in a second PCR of roughly 6 to 11 cycles. Through a template-switch adaptor with 12 random nucleotides, each cDNA molecule received a tag. From the 5' RACE reads, TCRdb called clonotypes with MiXCR, one entry per CDR3 protein. The data hold fewer than 750,000 distinct CDR3 sequences, with more than 45% observed a single time.

Sample: blood. J is TRBJ2-7 and V is TRBV4-1; D is possibly TRBD2 (5 bases). The TCR was taken from a woman aged 80 or over in good health. The CDR3 sequence: CASSTHPGLSYEQYF. The CDR3 bases are TGCGCCAGCAGCACGCACCCAGGACTTTCCTACGAGCAGTACTTC.